This entry lists 6 T cell receptor beta chains sequenced from one sample in a study of blood T cell repertoires in COVID-19. Method: immunoSEQ multiplex PCR; TCRdb's copy keeps in-frame clones and lacks some. This sample has approximately 220,000 clones, with 84% found just once. The sequenced material came from peripheral blood. The receptors were sampled from an older woman who had recovered from COVID-19.

V gene TRBV5-4 combines with J gene TRBJ2-2, with 7 bases that match TRBD2. This CDR3 is built from 16 residues. Per the germline V gene, CDR1 is SGHNT and CDR2 is YYREEE (reference sequence). The J segment lost 3 bases and the V segment lost 4 bases, leaving 9 bases of the junction unmatched. CDR3 sequence reads: CASSPLKAGDTGELFF. DNA for the CDR3: TGTGCCAGCAGCCCTCTGAAGGCGGGGGACACCGGGGAGCTGTTTTTT.

The sample holds one count of this clone. This chain links TRBV6-1 with TRBJ1-2; TRBD1 matches 8 bases. Germline CDR1 and CDR2: MNHNS and SASEGT. V trimming: 3 bases; J trimming: 5 bases; junction bases outside the gene matches: 2. The CDR3 is 13 amino acids. In DNA, the CDR3 is TGTGCCAGCAGTGAGCAGGGGGCATATGGCTACACCTTC. Protein product: CASSEQGAYGYTF.

The V and J genes are TRBV6-2 or TRBV6-3 and TRBJ1-3, with D possibly TRBD1 on 6 matching bases. V lost 2 bases to trimming and J lost 2 bases, with 13 bases between them. The CDR3 covers 16 residues. Germline V gene data show CDR1 as MNHEY and CDR2 as SVGEGT. The CDR3 DNA follows: TGTGCCAGCAGTTACGGATGGGGGCGAACTGGAAACACCATATATTTT. Protein sequence: CASSYGWGRTGNTIYF.

This clone showed up just a few times. The J gene is TRBJ2-4, the V gene TRBV7-3; D is perhaps TRBD1 (5 bases). This CDR3 region has 12 residues. The germline gives CDR1 SGHTA, CDR2 FQGTGA. V was shortened by 4 bases and J by 9 bases, with 10 bases between the two germline ends. As DNA, the CDR3 is TGTGCCAGCAGCTCAGGGCTCGGCATTCAGTACTTC. The encoded protein is CASSSGLGIQYF.

The chain uses TRBV14 and TRBJ1-1; 7 bases line up with TRBD1. The CDR3 sequence is 15 residues long. The germline V gene has CDR1 SGHDN and CDR2 FVKESK. Losses at the gene ends were 5 bases for V and 7 bases for J; bases not matched to a gene: 13. The CDR3 DNA sequence: TGTGCCAGCAGCTCAACTAGGGGGCGGATAGGTGAAGCTTTCTTT. Protein sequence: CASSSTRGRIGEAFF. The full variable domain, its missing parts supplied by reference TRBV14 and TRBJ1-1, is EAGVTQFPSHSVIEKGQTVTLRCDPISGHDNLYWYRRVMGKEIKFLLHFVKESKQDESGMPNNRFLAERTGGTYSTLKVQPAELEDSGVYFCASSSTRGRIGEAFFGQGTRLTVV.

The chain carries TRBV7-2 and TRBJ1-2, with TRBD1 matching over 11 bases. There are 16 residues in the CDR3. Trimming took 4 bases from V and 6 from J; bases not matched to a gene: 10. The V gene's germline CDR1 is SGHTA and CDR2 FQGNSA. The CDR3 nucleotides read TGTGCCAGCAGCTCAGCCCCCGGACAGGGGGCCAATGGCTACACCTTC. Protein product: CASSSAPGQGANGYTF.